The 30 T cell receptor beta chains presented below share a single source sample, sequenced in a study of T-cell reconstitution after alpha-beta-depleted transplantation in children. Regarding the study as a whole: A year had passed since transplant, and T-cell counts and diversity by then came mostly from newly produced T cells.

Molecular barcoding with unique molecular identifiers was used for the TCRbeta library. TCRdb used MiXCR to reprocess the PCR reads, holding one entry per CDR3 protein. The table shows about 290,000 distinct CDR3 sequences, with nearly 8% occurring only once. These receptors are not linked to any known antigen. This specimen was peripheral blood, taken 360 days after TCRalphabeta/CD19-depleted stem cell transplant. These receptors all come from a female patient aged 2 to 10 who had a stem cell transplant for Fanconi anemia, so the T cells may come from the graft donor.

This clonotype occurred many times. This sequence joins TRBV5-1 and TRBJ2-7, with 9 bases fitting TRBD1. The junction had 7 bases not matched to a gene; V was cut back by 0 bases and J by 3 bases. The CDR3 sequence is 16 residues long. Germline values: CDR1 SGHRS, CDR2 YFSETQ. DNA of the CDR3: TGCGCCAGCAGCTTGGATGGGACAGGGCGCCACTACGAGCAGTACTTC. Translating gives CASSLDGTGRHYEQYF.

Only a few counts were recorded for this clonotype. The gene calls are TRBV11-2 and TRBJ1-2; possible D gene TRBD1, 6 bases. The V end lost 0 bases, the J end lost 4 bases, and 15 bases lay between the germline ends. Germline V CDR1 and CDR2: SGHAT, FQNNGV. This CDR3 is 16 amino acids long. The CDR3 is CASSLDNAGEAYGYTF. The CDR3 nucleotides are TGTGCCAGCAGCTTAGATAATGCAGGGGAGGCCTATGGCTACACCTTC.

This clonotype occurred many times. The chain recombines TRBV11-2 with TRBJ2-7, with 10 bases fitting TRBD1. The CDR3 loop spans 12 amino acids. Per germline, CDR1 SGHAT and CDR2 FQNNGV. Unmatched junction bases numbered 1, after V lost 5 bases and J lost 6 bases. Here the CDR3 DNA reads TGTGCCAGCAGCGGGACAGGGGCCGAGCAGTACTTC. Translated, it gives CASSGTGAEQYF.

This clonotype was recorded many times. The chain uses TRBV7-2 and TRBJ2-7; 7 bases map to TRBD2. Germline CDR1 and CDR2: SGHTA and FQGNSA. The V gene end was trimmed by 2 bases and the J gene end by 3 bases; junction bases not matched to a gene: 10. This CDR3 has 16 amino acids. The CDR3 region has the DNA TGTGCCAGCAGCTTAAGGGCTAGCGGCTTATACTACGAGCAGTACTTC. Amino acid sequence: CASSLRASGLYYEQYF.

This clonotype was observed at least ten times. This chain joins TRBV7-8 and TRBJ2-7; TRBD1 is a possible D gene (6 bases). In germline, CDR1 is SGHVS, CDR2 FQNEAQ. The germline V and J ends were trimmed by 3 bases and 0 bases, with 9 bases remaining between them. The CDR3 extends over 14 amino acids. CDR3 in DNA: TGTGCCAGCAGCTTCCGGGACATCTCCTACGAGCAGTACTTC. Its protein is CASSFRDISYEQYF.

This clonotype was found many times. The J gene is TRBJ2-6, the V gene TRBV28; D is perhaps TRBD1 (6 bases). The V gene lost 6 bases and the J gene lost 13 bases, with 19 bases spanning the gap. The CDR3 runs to 14 residues. CDR1 MDHEN and CDR2 SYDVKM come from the germline V gene. CDR3 protein: CASREAPGTLVLTF. The CDR3, as DNA: TGTGCCAGCAGAGAAGCCCCCGGGACACTTGTCCTGACTTTC.

V gene TRBV4-2 combines with J gene TRBJ2-7; 7 bases are a match to TRBD2. Germline V lookup: CDR1 LGHNA, CDR2 YNFKEQ. V gave up 10 bases and J gave up 3 bases; unmatched junction bases: 12. This CDR3 spans 14 amino acids. The CDR3, as DNA: TGTGCCATGAGCCAAGGGACTACGTACTACGAGCAGTACTTC. This sequence encodes CAMSQGTTYYEQYF.

This clonotype was observed at least ten times. The CDR3 sequence is CASTFIPGELFF. CDR3 DNA sequence: TGTGCCAGCACCTTTATCCCCGGGGAGCTGTTTTTT. V gene TRBV7-2 combines with J gene TRBJ2-2; D is unresolved. This CDR3 comprises 12 residues. Germline V gene lookup returns CDR1 SGHTA and CDR2 FQGNSA. Deletions cut 7 bases from V and 6 bases from J, with 9 bases between.

The chain recombines TRBV4-1 with TRBJ2-5; TRBD2 might be the D (5 bases). The V end was cut by 0 bases, the J end by 2 bases, with 7 bases between. Germline V gene sequence: CDR1 MGHRA, CDR2 YSYEKL. There are 14 residues in the CDR3. The DNA of the CDR3 is TGCGCCAGCAGCCAAGATCCGGGGCAAGAGACCCAGTACTTC. Residues: CASSQDPGQETQYF.

This chain uses TRBV5-4 with TRBJ2-2; possible D gene TRBD1, 6 bases. CDR3 size: 14 residues. Trimming cost V 5 bases and J 4 bases, with 12 bases left between them. The germline V gene has CDR1 SGHNT and CDR2 YYREEE (reference sequence). This CDR3 reads CASSTRTATGELFF. The CDR3 DNA reads as TGTGCCAGCAGTACTCGGACAGCCACCGGGGAGCTGTTTTTT.

In this sample, this clonotype turned up many times. The chain has TRBV28 and TRBJ1-2; the D is unclear. Germline V gene sequence: CDR1 MDHEN, CDR2 SYDVKM. V shed 6 bases and J shed 2 bases, with 13 bases lying between them. The CDR3 is 14 amino acids. DNA of the CDR3: TGTGCCAGCAGGGTACCCGACGGAAACTATGGCTACACCTTC. It codes for CASRVPDGNYGYTF.

The genes are TRBV2 and TRBJ1-2, with TRBD1 identical over 8 bases. Germline values: CDR1 SNHLY, CDR2 FYNNEI. This CDR3 is 12 amino acids long. Germline trimming cut 6 bases from V and 8 bases from J; bases unmatched to any gene: 5. This CDR3 reads CASSTTGGGYTF. The CDR3 region has the DNA TGTGCCAGCAGCACCACAGGGGGGGGCTACACCTTC.

This clonotype was counted at least ten times. This chain connects TRBV18 to TRBJ2-7, with 7 positions matching TRBD1. Germline assignment: CDR1 KGHSH and CDR2 LQKENI. After removal of 3 bases from V and 3 bases from J, the junction contained 11 bases not matched to a gene. The CDR3 covers 16 residues. CDR3 residues: CASSPSTGASYYEQYF. CDR3 DNA: TGTGCCAGCTCACCCTCCACAGGGGCTTCATACTACGAGCAGTACTTC.

This clonotype was detected many times. The chain carries TRBV7-2 and TRBJ2-4; TRBD1 matches at 7 bases. Germline V lookup: CDR1 SGHTA, CDR2 FQGNSA. There are 17 residues in the CDR3. The V segment lost 1 base and the J segment 4 bases; nucleotides outside the gene matches: 10. The CDR3 loop is CASSLGARDRAKNIQYF. The DNA of the CDR3 is TGTGCCAGCAGCTTAGGCGCGAGAGACAGGGCGAAAAACATTCAGTACTTC. The entire variable domain, with the rest obtained from reference TRBV7-2 and TRBJ2-4, is as follows: GAGVSQSPSNKVTEKGKDVELRCDPISGHTALYWYRQSLGQGLEFLIYFQGNSAPDKSGLPSDRFSAERTGGSVSTLTIQRTQQEDSAVYLCASSLGARDRAKNIQYFGAGTRLSVL.

This clonotype was picked up many times. This chain connects TRBV20-1 to TRBJ2-2; D is ambiguous. The CDR3 length is 13 residues. Germline CDR1 is DFQATT and CDR2 is SNEGSKA (reference sequence). Deletions cut 8 bases from V and 0 bases from J, with 10 bases between. The CDR3 region is CSLVGPNTGELFF. CDR3 nucleotides: TGCAGTCTTGTGGGTCCGAACACCGGGGAGCTGTTTTTT.

This clonotype has just a few counts. This chain links TRBV20-1 with TRBJ2-3; maybe TRBD1 (6 bases). Trimming left V 0 bases short and J 1 base short, with 11 bases between. Germline assignment: CDR1 DFQATT and CDR2 SNEGSKA (reference sequence). The CDR3 length is 15 residues. CDR3 amino acids: CSARDTPGGTDTQYF. The CDR3 coding sequence is TGCAGTGCTAGAGATACCCCAGGGGGCACAGATACGCAGTATTTT.

This clonotype was recorded at least ten times. The genes are TRBV12-3 or TRBV12-4 and TRBJ1-1, with D hard to call. Deletions cut 5 bases from V and 4 bases from J, with 8 bases between. This CDR3 has 12 residues. The CDR3 is CASSTGITEAFF. CDR3 DNA sequence: TGTGCCAGCAGTACCGGAATCACTGAAGCTTTCTTT.

This clonotype was observed many times. The V gene is TRBV3-1, the J gene TRBJ1-1; D may be TRBD1 (5 bases). Trimming removed 3 bases from V and 0 bases from J, with 14 bases in between. Germline V gene data show CDR1 as LGHDT and CDR2 as YNNKEL (reference sequence). This CDR3 is built from 16 residues. The CDR3 DNA sequence: TGTGCCAGCAGCCAGGGGAAGGGGCAGGTGAACACTGAAGCTTTCTTT. It specifies CASSQGKGQVNTEAFF.

This clonotype was seen a handful of times. V and J are TRBV3-1 and TRBJ1-4, with unresolved D. Trimming removed 0 bases from V and 8 bases from J, with 7 bases in between. CDR1 and CDR2 (germline): LGHDT, YNNKEL (reference sequence). There are 13 residues in the CDR3. Here the CDR3 DNA reads TGTGCCAGCAGCCAAGATCTAGAAGAAAAACTGTTTTTT. Translating it yields CASSQDLEEKLFF.

This clonotype has a count of ten or more. The J gene is TRBJ2-7, the V gene TRBV15, with D uncertain. V was clipped by 0 bases and J by 2 bases, with 14 bases between them. This CDR3 contains 16 residues. Germline V CDR1 and CDR2: LNHNV, YYDKDF (reference sequence). The CDR3 DNA is TGTGCCACCAGCAGAGAAGTGGGTGCCAACCCCTACGAGCAGTACTTC. Translating it yields CATSREVGANPYEQYF.

The chain combines TRBV11-2 with TRBJ2-2; D may be TRBD2 (6 bases). V was trimmed by 1 base and J by 10 bases, leaving 10 bases between them. CDR3 size: 13 residues. CDR1 and CDR2 (germline): SGHAT, FQNNGV. CDR3 sequence (DNA): TGTGCCAGCAGCTTAGGCGGGGCGGCGGAGCTGTTTTTT. Protein sequence: CASSLGGAAELFF.

This clonotype appeared many times. The V and J genes are TRBV14 and TRBJ2-7, with a possible D match to TRBD1 (6 bases). The CDR3 covers 14 residues. Germline V gene data show CDR1 as SGHDN and CDR2 as FVKESK. V lost 1 base and J lost 2, with 9 bases in between. The chain's CDR3 is CASSQGQATYEQYF. The CDR3 DNA follows: TGTGCCAGCAGCCAAGGACAGGCTACCTACGAGCAGTACTTC.

V gene TRBV30 combines with J gene TRBJ1-2, with D unclear. CDR1 is GTSNPN and CDR2 is SVGIG in the germline V gene (reference sequence). The CDR3 runs to 11 residues. The V end lost 1 base, the J end lost 7 bases, and 7 bases lay between the germline ends. CDR3 residues: CAWSAGVGYTF. The CDR3, as DNA: TGTGCCTGGAGTGCTGGGGTTGGCTACACCTTC.

There are many counts of this clonotype. The V and J genes are TRBV5-1 and TRBJ2-1; TRBD1 agrees at 7 bases. The CDR3 is 16 amino acids. Losses at the gene ends were 4 bases for V and 3 bases for J; bases not matched to a gene: 10. CDR1 and CDR2 from the germline V gene are SGHRS and YFSETQ. The CDR3 loop reads CASSIRTGTIYNEQFF. CDR3 nucleotide sequence: TGCGCCAGCAGCATTCGGACAGGTACAATCTACAATGAGCAGTTCTTC.

V is TRBV13 and J is TRBJ1-2, with D unresolved. V lost 1 base, J lost 1 base, and 16 bases lay in between. CDR1 and CDR2 (germline): PRHDT, FYEKMQ (reference sequence). CDR3 size: 17 residues. CDR3 nucleotides: TGTGCCAGCAGCTTAGCCCCCCCACAGCCCGTTAACTATGGCTACACCTTC. Protein sequence: CASSLAPPQPVNYGYTF.

This clonotype was counted many times. This chain uses TRBV5-1 with TRBJ2-1, with 9 bases that match TRBD1. The CDR3 spans 15 residues. The junction had 9 bases not matched to a gene; V was cut back by 4 bases and J by 7 bases. Looked up from germline, CDR1 is SGHRS and CDR2 is YFSETQ. Here the CDR3 DNA reads TGCGCCAGCAGCGGCCCCGGGACAGGGAAGAATGAGCAGTTCTTC. It yields the protein CASSGPGTGKNEQFF.

The sample holds a few counts of this clonotype. The V call is TRBV4-1, the J call TRBJ2-2, with 13 bases fitting TRBD2. The germline gives CDR1 MGHRA, CDR2 YSYEKL. The CDR3 loop spans 20 amino acids. V lost 2 bases, J lost 3 bases, and 12 bases stayed unmatched. DNA for the CDR3: TGCGCCAGCAGCCAATCCATCCAACTAGCGGGGGGGCATGACACCGGGGAGCTGTTTTTT. Encoded protein: CASSQSIQLAGGHDTGELFF.

This clonotype was recorded many times. This chain uses TRBV20-1 with TRBJ1-5; 7 bases fit TRBD1. This CDR3 contains 13 residues. Germline CDR1 is DFQATT and CDR2 is SNEGSKA (reference sequence). V shed 4 bases and J 7 bases; nucleotides not matched to a gene: 7. This CDR3 is CSAIHRGYQPQHF. The CDR3 bases are TGCAGTGCTATACACAGGGGATACCAGCCCCAGCATTTT.

In its sample, this clonotype was seen many times. The chain employs TRBV10-3 and TRBJ2-1; 9 bases agree with TRBD1. With V trimmed by 0 bases and J by 4 bases, 10 bases remained unmatched. Germline V lookup: CDR1 ENHRY, CDR2 SYGVKD. This CDR3 spans 18 amino acids. CDR3 coding DNA: TGTGCCATCAGTGAGTCGTCCTCGACAGGGGGAGATTACAATGAGCAGTTCTTC. The encoded protein is CAISESSSTGGDYNEQFF.

The sample holds many counts of this clonotype. The chain joins TRBV20-1 to TRBJ2-3; 9 nucleotides agree with TRBD2. Germline values: CDR1 DFQATT, CDR2 SNEGSKA (reference sequence). The J segment lost 2 bases and the V segment lost 5 bases, leaving 14 bases of the junction unmatched. This CDR3 is 17 amino acids long. DNA of the CDR3: TGCAGTGCTCACACTTTGGAGCGGGGGGCCCTCACAGATACGCAGTATTTT. It codes for CSAHTLERGALTDTQYF.